Following are 5 T cell receptor beta chains from one sample sequenced in a study of CD8+ T cells in alopecia areata. Noted treatment: oral pan-JAK inhibitor, 5-10 mg twice daily. Extracted from the samples, RNA was reverse transcribed into cDNA to serve as the sequencing template. Profiling relied on immunoSEQ multiplex PCR, and the TCRdb table lists in-frame clones only, not all of them. The sample has about 150,000 clones, 55% to 75% seen once. The specimen comprised CD4+ T cells sorted from blood, sampled at week 4, from a patient treated with tofacitinib. These receptors all come from a human donor with alopecia areata.

This clone was counted a few times. This chain links TRBV27 with TRBJ2-7; no reliable D call. CDR1 is MNHEY, CDR2 SMNVEV, per germline (reference sequence). The CDR3 runs 12 residues. Trimming removed 6 bases from V and 6 bases from J, with 12 bases in between. The CDR3 loop reads CASSPAGREQYF. CDR3 bases: TGTGCCAGCAGCCCCGCCGGGCGCGAGCAGTACTTC.

This clone has just one count. The rearrangement joins TRBV11-2 to TRBJ2-1, with TRBD2 matching 8 bases. V was pared by 5 bases and J by 0 bases, with 3 bases of the junction left unmatched. CDR1 and CDR2 from the germline V gene are SGHAT and FQNNGV. CDR3 length: 15 residues. The CDR3 DNA reads as TGTGCCAGCAGCCTTAGCGGGGACTCCTACAATGAGCAGTTCTTC. This encodes CASSLSGDSYNEQFF.

The rearrangement joins TRBV5-1 to TRBJ2-5, with a possible D match to TRBD1 (6 bases). Germline V CDR1 and CDR2: SGHRS, YFSETQ. The CDR3 loop spans 15 amino acids. Trimming took off 1 base at V and 4 bases at J, with 14 bases between the two ends. CDR3 nucleotide sequence: TGCGCCAGCAGCTTGTATGACAGGAAGAGAGAGACCCAGTACTTC. The encoded protein is CASSLYDRKRETQYF.

The chain uses TRBV6-5 and TRBJ1-3; the D gene is possibly TRBD1 (6 bases). Germline V gives CDR1 MNHEY, CDR2 SVGAGI. This CDR3 region has 13 residues. V gave up 9 bases and J gave up 2 bases, with 11 bases separating them. The CDR3 sequence is CASGTHTGNTIYF. CDR3 bases: TGTGCCAGTGGGACACACACTGGAAACACCATATATTTT.

V gene TRBV7-2 combines with J gene TRBJ1-1, with a weak D call TRBD1 (6 bases). CDR1 is SGHTA and CDR2 is FQGNSA in the germline V gene. The CDR3 contains 15 residues. Trimming shortened V by 7 bases and J by 5 bases, and 20 bases separated the two germline ends. Here the CDR3 DNA reads TGTGCCAGCATGGGCGGGGGGGCGCAAAAAACTGAAGCTTTCTTT. The encoded protein is CASMGGGAQKTEAFF.